What follows is one T cell receptor (beta chain) and its context. The entry originates in a study of blood T cell repertoires in COVID-19. Study-level information: COVID-19 samples from acute and convalescent phases originated in the United States, Italy and Spain.

The germline CDR1 and CDR2 sequences are MDHEN and SYDVKM. The CDR3 spans 14 residues. V lost 6 bases to trimming and J lost 14 bases, with 23 bases between them. Methods used by the authors: Amplification of reference gene primers was used by the study to estimate nucleated cell counts. Here immunoSEQ multiplex PCR was the method, and the copy in TCRdb shows in-frame clones only, minus some. Clone size and the V and J calls come from that table; the DNA yielded D and trimming. This table holds 190,000 or so clones, approximately 90% found once. The receptor's source is a man aged 25 to 40 who had recovered from COVID-19. What was sequenced was PBMCs or T cells enriched from blood (not recorded which). V gene TRBV28 combines with J gene TRBJ2-1, with a possible D match to TRBD1 (6 bases). The CDR3 loop is CASSKGSNREVEFF. CDR3 nucleotides: TGTGCCAGCAGCAAAGGATCGAACAGGGAAGTGGAGTTCTTC.